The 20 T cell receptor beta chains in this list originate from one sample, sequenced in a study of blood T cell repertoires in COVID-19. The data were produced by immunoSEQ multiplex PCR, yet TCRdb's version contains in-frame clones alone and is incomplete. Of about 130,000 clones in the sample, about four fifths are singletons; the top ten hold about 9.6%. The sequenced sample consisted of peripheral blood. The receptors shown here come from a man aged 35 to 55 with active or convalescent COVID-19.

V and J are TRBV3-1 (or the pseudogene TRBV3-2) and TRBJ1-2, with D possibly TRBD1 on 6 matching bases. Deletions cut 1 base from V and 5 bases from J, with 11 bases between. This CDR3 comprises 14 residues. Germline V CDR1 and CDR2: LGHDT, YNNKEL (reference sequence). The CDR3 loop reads CASSQGRGNYGYTF. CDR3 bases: TGTGCCAGCAGCCAAGGCAGGGGTAATTATGGCTACACCTTC.

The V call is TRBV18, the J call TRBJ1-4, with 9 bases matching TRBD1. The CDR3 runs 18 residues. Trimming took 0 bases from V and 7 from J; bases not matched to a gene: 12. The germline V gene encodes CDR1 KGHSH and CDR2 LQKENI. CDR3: CASSPPSPGQGVSEKLFF. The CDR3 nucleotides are TGTGCCAGCTCACCACCGTCCCCGGGACAGGGAGTCTCTGAAAAACTGTTTTTT.

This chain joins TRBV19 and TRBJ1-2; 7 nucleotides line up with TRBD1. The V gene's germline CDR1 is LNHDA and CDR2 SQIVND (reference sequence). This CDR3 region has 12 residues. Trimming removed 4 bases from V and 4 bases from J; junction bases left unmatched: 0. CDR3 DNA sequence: TGTGCCAGTAGTACAGGGGGCTATGGCTACACCTTC. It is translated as CASSTGGYGYTF.

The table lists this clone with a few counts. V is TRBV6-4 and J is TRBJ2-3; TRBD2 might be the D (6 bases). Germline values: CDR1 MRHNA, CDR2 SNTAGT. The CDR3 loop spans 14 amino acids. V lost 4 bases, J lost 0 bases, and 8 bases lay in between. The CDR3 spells CASSAGTSTDTQYF. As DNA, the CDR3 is TGTGCCAGCAGTGCCGGGACTAGCACAGATACGCAGTATTTT.

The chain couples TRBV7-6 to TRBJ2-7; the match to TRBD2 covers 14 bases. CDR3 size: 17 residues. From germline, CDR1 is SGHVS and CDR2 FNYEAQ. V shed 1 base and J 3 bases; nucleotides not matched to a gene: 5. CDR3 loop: CASSLGLAGGILYEQYF. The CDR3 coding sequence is TGTGCCAGCAGCTTAGGACTAGCGGGGGGGATCCTCTACGAGCAGTACTTC.

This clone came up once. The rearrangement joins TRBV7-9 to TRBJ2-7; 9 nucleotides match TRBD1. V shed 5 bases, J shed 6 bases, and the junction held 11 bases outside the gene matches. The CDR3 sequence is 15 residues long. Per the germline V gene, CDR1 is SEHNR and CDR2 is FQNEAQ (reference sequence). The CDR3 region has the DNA TGTGCCAGCAGCCGAGGGGGGACAGGGACTCCCGAGCAGTACTTC. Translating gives CASSRGGTGTPEQYF.

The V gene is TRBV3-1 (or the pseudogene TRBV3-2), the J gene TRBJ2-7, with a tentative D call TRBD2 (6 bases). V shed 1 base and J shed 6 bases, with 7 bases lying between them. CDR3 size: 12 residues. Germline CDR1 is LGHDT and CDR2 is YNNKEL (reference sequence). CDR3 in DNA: TGTGCCAGCAGCCAAGGGGGGGTCGAGCAGTACTTC. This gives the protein CASSQGGVEQYF.

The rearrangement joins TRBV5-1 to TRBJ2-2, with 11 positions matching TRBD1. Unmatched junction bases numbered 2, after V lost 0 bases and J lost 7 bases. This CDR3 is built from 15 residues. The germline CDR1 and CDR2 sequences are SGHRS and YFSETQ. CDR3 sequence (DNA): TGCGCCAGCAGCTTGGAGGGACAGGGGGACGGGGAGCTGTTTTTT. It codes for CASSLEGQGDGELFF.

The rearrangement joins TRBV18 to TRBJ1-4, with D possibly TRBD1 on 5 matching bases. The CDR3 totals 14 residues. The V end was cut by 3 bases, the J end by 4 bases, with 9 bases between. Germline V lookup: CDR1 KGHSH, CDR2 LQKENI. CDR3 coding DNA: TGTGCCAGCTCACCGTCACAGGTTAATGAAAAACTGTTTTTT. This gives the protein CASSPSQVNEKLFF.

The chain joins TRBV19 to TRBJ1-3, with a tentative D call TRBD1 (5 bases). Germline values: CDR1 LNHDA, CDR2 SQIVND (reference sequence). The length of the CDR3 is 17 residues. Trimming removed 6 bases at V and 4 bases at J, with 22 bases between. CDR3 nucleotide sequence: TGTGCCAGTAGACCACAACCCCCCGCAGGGTCCGGAAACACCATATATTTT. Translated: CASRPQPPAGSGNTIYF.

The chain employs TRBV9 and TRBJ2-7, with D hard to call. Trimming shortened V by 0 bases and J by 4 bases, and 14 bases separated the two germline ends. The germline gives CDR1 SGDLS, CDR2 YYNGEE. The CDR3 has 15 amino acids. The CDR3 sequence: CASSVGQNPIYEQYF. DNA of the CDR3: TGTGCCAGCAGCGTAGGCCAGAATCCAATATACGAGCAGTACTTC.

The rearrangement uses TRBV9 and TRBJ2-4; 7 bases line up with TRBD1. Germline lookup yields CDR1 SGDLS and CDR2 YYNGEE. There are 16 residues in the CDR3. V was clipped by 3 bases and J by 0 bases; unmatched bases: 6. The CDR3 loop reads CASSAGTVLAKNIQYF. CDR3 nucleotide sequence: TGTGCCAGCAGCGCCGGGACAGTCTTAGCCAAAAACATTCAGTACTTC.

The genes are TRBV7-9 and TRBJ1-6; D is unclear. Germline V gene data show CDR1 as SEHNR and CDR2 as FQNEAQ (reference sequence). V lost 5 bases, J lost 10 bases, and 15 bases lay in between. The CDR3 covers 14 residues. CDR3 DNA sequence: TGTGCCAGCAGCCTGACGCGGTCTCAGTCACCCCTCCACTTT. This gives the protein CASSLTRSQSPLHF.

CDR3 nucleotides: TGTGCCAGCAGTGGGACTAGCGAATACGCTGTCGAGTACTTC. Protein: CASSGTSEYAVEYF. The chain has TRBV2 and TRBJ2-7; 9 bases fit TRBD2. V was clipped by 4 bases and J by 11 bases; unmatched bases: 12. The CDR3 contains 14 residues. Germline lookup yields CDR1 SNHLY and CDR2 FYNNEI.

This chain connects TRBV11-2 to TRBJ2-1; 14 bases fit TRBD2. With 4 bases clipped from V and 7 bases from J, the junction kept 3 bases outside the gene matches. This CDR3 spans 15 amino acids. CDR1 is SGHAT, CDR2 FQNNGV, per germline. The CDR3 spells CASSSTSGGGNEQFF. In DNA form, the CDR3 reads TGTGCCAGCAGCTCGACTAGCGGGGGGGGTAATGAGCAGTTCTTC.

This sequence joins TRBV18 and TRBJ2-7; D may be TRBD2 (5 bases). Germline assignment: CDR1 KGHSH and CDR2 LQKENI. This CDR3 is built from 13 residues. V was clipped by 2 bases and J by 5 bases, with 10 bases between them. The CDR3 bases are TGTGCCAGCTCACCAGCGGGCAACCACGAGCAGTACTTC. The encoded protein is CASSPAGNHEQYF.

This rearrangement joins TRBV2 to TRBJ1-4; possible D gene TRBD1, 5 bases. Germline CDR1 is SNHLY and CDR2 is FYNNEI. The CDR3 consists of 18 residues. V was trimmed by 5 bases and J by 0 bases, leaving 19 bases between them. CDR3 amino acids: CASSKRQSALTTNEKLFF. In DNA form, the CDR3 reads TGTGCCAGCAGTAAAAGACAGAGTGCACTAACAACTAATGAAAAACTGTTTTTT.

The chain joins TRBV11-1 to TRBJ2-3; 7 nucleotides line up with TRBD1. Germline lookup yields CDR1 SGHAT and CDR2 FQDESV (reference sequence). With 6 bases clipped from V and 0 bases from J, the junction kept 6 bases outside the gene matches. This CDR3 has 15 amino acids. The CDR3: CASRSTGRSTDTQYF. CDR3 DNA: TGTGCCAGCAGGTCGACAGGGCGTAGCACAGATACGCAGTATTTT.

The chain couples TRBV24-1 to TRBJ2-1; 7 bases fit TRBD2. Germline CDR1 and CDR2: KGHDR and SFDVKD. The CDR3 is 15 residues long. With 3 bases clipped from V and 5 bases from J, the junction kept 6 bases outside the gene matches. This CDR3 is CATSDPGTTNNEQFF. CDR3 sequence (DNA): TGTGCCACCAGTGATCCTGGGACTACAAACAATGAGCAGTTCTTC.

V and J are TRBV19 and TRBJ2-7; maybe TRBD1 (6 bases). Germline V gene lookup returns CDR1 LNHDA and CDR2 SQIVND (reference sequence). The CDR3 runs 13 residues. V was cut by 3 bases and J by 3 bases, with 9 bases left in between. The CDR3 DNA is TGTGCCAGTAGTATCACACAGGGCTACGAGCAGTACTTC. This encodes CASSITQGYEQYF.